This T cell receptor beta chain was sequenced for a study of cytomegalovirus exposure and HLA in healthy donors (dated by TCRdb to the late 2010s). Looking at the study overall: An earlier analysis of about 530 of the donors reported roughly 300 Gb of sequence data and approximately 120 million unique TCR beta sequences obtained from 180 million or so T cells. HLA typing included class I and class II loci at four-digit resolution. Among the approximately 400 genotyped donors, around 81% belonged to the genetic ancestry cluster associated with self-reported Caucasian donors. Roughly five DR-DQ haplotypes were handled as single units for association and clustering, since linkage in the cohort was strong. An early release that covered some 640 HLA-typed donors contained approximately 320 gigabases of sequencing data and tens of millions of unique TCR sequences. The study combined high-throughput TCR immunosequencing, statistical association of individual TCRs with disease status, and machine learning to predict cytomegalovirus infection status. The study used immunosequencing to profile the T cell repertoires of 666 subjects and linked those repertoires to cytomegalovirus serostatus. Along with the approximately 700-subject first cohort, a separate validation cohort of 120 different subjects was used. Every discovery cohort repertoire had been produced on one sequencing platform. Rather than drawing on any new phenotypic data, the later analysis identified candidate immune exposures from TCR beta sequences and the way those sequences occurred across donors. On average, approximately 250,000 unique TCR beta nucleotide sequences were sequenced per donor among some 430 genotyped donors of the cohort, with 15% to 20% of those sequences being non-productive. The number of donors typed differed by locus, with roughly 620-640 for A, B, C, DRB1 and DQB1, 522 for DQA1, some 570 for DPA1, and about 450 for DPB1. The study aimed to test whether signatures of past pathogen exposure could be identified by cataloging public T cell receptors. A later analysis re-analyzed previously published TCR beta repertoires from approximately 700 donors and added high-resolution HLA genotyping to study TCR occurrence patterns. An earlier analysis of approximately 580 of the donors used high-throughput TCR beta sequencing to judge whether each TCR beta V gene segment behaved as functional or pseudogenic. Genome-wide SNP genotypes for about 60% of the roughly 700 donors were used in a later genetic analysis, which treated that subset as a discovery cohort. Alongside the repertoire data, information on donor age, sex, ethnicity and CMV serostatus was compiled.

Overall study results and their limits: Cytomegalovirus status was reported to be diagnosed by the classifier with high specificity and sensitivity in both the original and validation cohorts. For the cohort, immune exposure information was limited to CMV serostatus. The sequencing pipeline was judged likely to have produced a cluster of highly shared sequence variants as a technical artifact. Correlated functional status among segregating V segments might be attributable to linkage disequilibrium, but an unknown experimental factor could not be ruled out. The earlier analysis of some 540 of the donors excluded over 15 rarely observed V segments, including chromosome 9 orphons, because counts were too low. Because some donors lacked HLA typing at each locus, the association tests relied only on the typed subset. The authors suggested that the approach could potentially be generalized to other disease states and immunological phenotypes. A later genetic analysis reported fewer N-insertions in productive TCRs among donors in an Asian-associated ancestry cluster than the roughly 700-donor mean. A later analysis found that HLA-associated TCR beta chains were more clonally expanded and had lower generation probabilities than equally common non-associated chains. In the study, some 160 TCR beta chains were listed as associated with cytomegalovirus. According to a later analysis, most CMV-associated TCR beta chains appeared to be HLA-restricted, and the HLA associations seemed to be driven largely by CMV exposure. A further reported finding was that TCR beta sequences accurately predicted the HLA-A and HLA-B alleles for most subjects in the first cohort. In vitro tests confirmed that a few of the cytomegalovirus-associated TCR beta chains recognize cytomegalovirus antigens. At a false discovery rate of 0.05, a later analysis linked roughly 17,000 TCR beta sequences to specific HLA alleles. Strong co-occurrence of HLA alleles, especially DR and DQ, made assigning TCR associations to individual alleles difficult. In a later genetic analysis, a missense DCLRE1C variant was associated with V-gene and J-gene trimming of TCR beta chains, and the association was replicated in an independent cohort. In an earlier analysis of approximately 590 of the donors, most TCR beta V segments were observed in productive rearrangements about 87% or about 30% of the time, broadly matching IMGT annotations. A later analysis found that TCR association rates varied across HLA loci, with DRB1 alleles showing the most associated TCRs and HLA-C alleles the fewest. While some public TCRs were present in many individuals, most TCR sequences turned up only very rarely across donors. In a later analysis, several top co-occurrence clusters were reported to appear linked to parvovirus B19, influenza, CMV and Epstein-Barr virus. The cohort was sequenced for TCR beta chains only, and without alpha or paired-chain data the features that could be detected were limited. Sequencing depth was assumed to be roughly uniform across donors in the presence/absence analyses, though that assumption may not hold.

Receptor libraries were prepared by the immunoSEQ multiplex PCR assay. The multiplex PCR relied on a mix of 60 forward primers for TCR Vbeta segments and 13 reverse primers for TCR Jbeta segments. A multiplex PCR assay on genomic DNA amplified the CDR3 region of rearranged TCR beta genes. On the Illumina HiSeq System, the amplified TCR beta libraries were sequenced as 87-base-pair reads. From the authors' description of their analysis: Across the 666 repertoires, a later analysis counted 75 million to 90 million unique TCR beta chains, some 11 million of which were shared by at least two donors. To remove PCR and sequencing errors, raw reads were error-corrected and collapsed into unique sequences using a nearest-neighbor algorithm that merged closely related sequences. Alignment of CDR3 sequences to IMGT reference sequences was used to assign V, D and J gene segments. For a sequence to be retained, at least a six-nucleotide match to both a V gene segment and a J gene segment was required. A rearrangement was called productive if the CDR3 had no stop codons and remained in frame with V and J, and every other rearrangement was called non-productive. CDR3 was defined according to IMGT convention as the region running from the second conserved V-encoded cysteine to the conserved J-encoded phenylalanine. Sequences without an unambiguous match to a single V gene segment were excluded from the earlier analysis of a few hundred of the donors. In an earlier analysis of about 590 of the donors, a V segment was called functional when productive rearrangements were above 56.7%, and segregating when the standard deviation between donors exceeded 5%. A statistical classification framework was built for diagnosing cytomegalovirus status from the catalog of TCR beta chain sequences. V and J gene assignment, in a later analysis, came from comparing TCR nucleotide sequences with IMGT/GENE-DB human TR gene sequences. In a later analysis, CDR3 sequences and most-parsimonious VDJ recombination scenarios were assigned using the TCRdist pipeline. In a later analysis, every TCR beta chain was defined by the combination of its CDR3 amino acid sequence and its V-gene family, and reads without a unique V-gene family were dropped. A later analysis removed 592 highly shared, low-generation-probability nucleotide sequences to deal with suspected cross-contamination and a sequencing artifact. In a later analysis, a clonal expansion index for each public chain was calculated from normalized within-repertoire ranks of inferred template counts. In a later analysis, generation probabilities were computed using a VDJ recombination model fitted to out-of-frame rearrangements, and the results were checked against IGoR. In a later analysis, TCR-TCR, TCR-HLA and TCR-CMV co-occurrence was scored with hypergeometric tests, and a repertoire-size bias correction was applied to TCR pairs. False discovery rates were estimated in a later analysis by permuting HLA or CMV assignments 20 times. In a later analysis, co-occurring TCRs were grouped using DBSCAN, and TCRdist sequence similarity was added for clustering within HLA-allele-positive subsets. Repertoires with fewer than 30,000 or more than 120,000 public chains, plus five repertoires with anomalous nucleotide sharing, were excluded from co-occurrence clustering. Drawn from immuneACCESS, this table holds only the in-frame rearrangements with V and J called that TCRdb kept. Clones are partly lost; checked studies trace under half to an unresolved V gene and leave the rest unexplained. V, J and clone size are taken as reported in that table, and D and trimming were inferred from the DNA itself. The sample yields about 77,000 clones; 60% to 85% were counted once. 4.5% of the sample is in the top ten clones.

The cohort comprised some 700 healthy bone marrow donors. All cohort members were sampled while nominally healthy, although unrecorded immune exposures were likely present. The donor tested CMV seronegative and was one of the 352 seronegative cohort members. A peripheral blood sample was provided by each donor, and peripheral blood mononuclear cells were used for TCR beta sequencing. Genomic DNA was extracted from the blood cell samples with the Qiagen DNeasy Blood Extraction Kit. This clone turned up a few times. Its target antigen remains unknown. No much larger clone exists at a distance of one base, and base qualities are not known. The sequencing input was PBMCs. This receptor was identified in a man aged 40-49 years in good health and CMV-seronegative.

Here is the DNA: TGTGCCAGCAGTGAGTTTGGGGGACAGGCAACCTACGAGCAGTACTTC. The translation is CASSEFGGQATYEQYF. Recombination connected TRBV6-1 to TRBJ2-7; 8 middle bases align to TRBD1. The CDR3 has 16 amino acids, counting the end cysteine and phenylalanine. Only the CDR3 region is kept as DNA, spanning 48 bases read in frame from base 1. The germline V and J ends show losses of 3 bases and 2 bases respectively, and no gene match explains 9 bases of the junction. The germline V gene gives CDR1 as MNHNS and CDR2 as SASEGT.